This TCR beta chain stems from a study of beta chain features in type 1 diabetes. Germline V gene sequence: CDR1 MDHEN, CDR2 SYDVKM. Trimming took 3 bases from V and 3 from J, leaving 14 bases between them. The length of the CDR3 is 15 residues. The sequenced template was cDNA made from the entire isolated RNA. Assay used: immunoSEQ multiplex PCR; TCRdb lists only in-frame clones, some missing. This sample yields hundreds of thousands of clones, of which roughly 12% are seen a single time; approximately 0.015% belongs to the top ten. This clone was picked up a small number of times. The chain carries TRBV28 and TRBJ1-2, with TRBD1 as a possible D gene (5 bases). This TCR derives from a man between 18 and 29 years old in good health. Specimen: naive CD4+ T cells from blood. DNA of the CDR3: TGTGCCAGCAGTTTTATAGGGCGGGGCGACTATGGCTACACCTTC. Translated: CASSFIGRGDYGYTF.